The present T cell receptor beta chain was sequenced within a study of T cells after yellow fever vaccination. On the study more broadly: Preparation used SMART-Seq v4 Ultra Low Input for the low-cell-number fractions. Study-level findings and limits: The booster response re-showed most primary clones: roughly 97% CD4, around 87% CD8. Highly abundant clonotypes carried over from the bulk population could end up in FACS-sorted repertoires as contaminants.

Details on this clonotype: The antigen is not known.

It was through 5'RACE template switching that TCR cDNA was made, with a universal primer site and UMIs added. TCRdb re-called the 5' RACE reads with MiXCR, one entry per CDR3 protein. The sample lists about 350,000 distinct CDR3 sequences, around 8.1% occurring once. This sequence was found in a man aged 18 to 35 who received the YFV17D yellow fever vaccine. Sequenced here: PBMCs, sampled roughly 46 days after the first yellow fever vaccination.

The CDR3 sequence: CASSPRGTGHTPDQETQYF. DNA of the CDR3: TGCGCCAGCAGCCCCCGAGGGACAGGACATACACCCGACCAAGAGACCCAGTACTTC. The chain couples TRBV4-1 to TRBJ2-5, with TRBD1 matching over 8 bases. With 4 bases clipped from V and 0 bases from J, the junction kept 16 bases outside the gene matches. There are 19 residues in the CDR3. Per germline, CDR1 MGHRA and CDR2 YSYEKL.